This paragraph covers one T cell receptor (beta chain) sequence. Sequencing was performed with immunoSEQ multiplex PCR; in TCRdb, only in-frame clones are kept and a portion is missing. The top ten hold approximately 3.7% of the sample, which has approximately 420,000 clones, 80% to 90% seen once. This specimen belongs to a study of Ad26.COV2.S vaccination and SARS-CoV-2 variants. Study-level information: Donor was one of the participants in the Ad26.COV2.S arm of the COV1001 trial.

Sample treatment: roughly 19 received Ad26.COV2.S at low or high dose, single or two shots; roughly five received placebo; per-sample allocation not given. Collection of the samples took place on day 63 after the first injection of vaccine or placebo. The CDR3 is made up of 17 amino acids. V lost 1 base to trimming and J lost 8 bases, with 23 bases between them. The germline gives CDR1 MGHRA, CDR2 YSYEKL. The chain carries TRBV4-1 and TRBJ1-2; D is unresolved. The sequencing here drew on peripheral blood, taken in a trial of Ad26.COV2.S vaccine versus placebo. This receptor was taken from a person aged 18-60 years who received the Ad26.COV2.S COVID-19 vaccine or a placebo. The DNA of the CDR3 is TGCGCCAGCAGCCAAGTTTCCAGCAACCCCAAATCGGGAGGCTACACCTTC. Translation: CASSQVSSNPKSGGYTF.